This T cell receptor (beta chain) is from a study of patients and donors after allogeneic stem cell transplantation (dated by TCRdb to the early 2020s). To note about this clonotype: It lacks a known antigen. No per-base quality is available; no much larger clone lies one base away.

At the junction V is shortened by 0 bases and J by 3 bases, with 12 bases in between. Sequences MGHRA (CDR1) and YSYEKL (CDR2) are obtained from the germline V gene. The CDR3 spans 16 residues, from the cysteine through the phenylalanine. This entry keeps only the CDR3 DNA: 48 bases, framed from base 1. Library method: RT-PCR. This sample was sequenced with a NextSeq 550. TCRdb's own reprocessing of the public reads used fastp at Q25 and MiXCR and kept productive beta chains. Every CDR3 protein is listed once, alongside the most common genes and DNA of its rows. Here the sample has about 200,000 distinct CDR3 sequences; around 40% occur a single time. The ten biggest clones cover roughly 10% of the sample.

The V and J segments used are TRBV4-1 and TRBJ1-5; the D region possibly corresponds to TRBD1 (6 bases align). This receptor was identified in a human donor who was either an allogeneic HSCT recipient or a stem cell or donor lymphocyte infusion donor (not recorded which). It is not recorded whose cells these are; they may come from a transplant donor. Sequences were obtained from blood, either unsorted or a sorted T cell fraction (not recorded which). The CDR3 loop reads CASSQEGPGDNQPQHF. Here is the DNA: TGCGCCAGCAGCCAAGAAGGGCCAGGGGACAATCAGCCCCAGCATTTT.